Below, 28 T cell receptor beta chains from the same sample are listed, as sequenced in a study of T cell repertoires in cytomegalovirus infection. One entry per CDR3 protein results from TCRdb running MiXCR on the reads. Here the sample spans about 400,000 distinct CDR3 sequences, around 18% being singletons. Material for sequencing was PBMCs. The receptors originated from a human donor in good health (CMV status not recorded). Some clones in this sample may be carry-over from other donors' samples.

The V call is TRBV20-1, the J call TRBJ2-5; TRBD2 aligns across 8 bases. This CDR3 contains 15 residues. The J segment lost 6 bases and the V segment lost 2 bases, leaving 11 bases of the junction unmatched. Germline assignment: CDR1 DFQATT and CDR2 SNEGSKA (reference sequence). In DNA form, the CDR3 reads TGCAGTGCTAGAAGACGGGGGGGCATCGGGAAGACCCAGTACTTC. It encodes CSARRRGGIGKTQYF.

The V call is TRBV5-1, the J call TRBJ2-1; D ambiguous. Per germline, CDR1 SGHRS and CDR2 YFSETQ. Trimming pared 4 bases from V and 7 bases from J, leaving 15 bases between. This CDR3 is built from 14 residues. The CDR3 DNA reads as TGCGCCAGCAGCCTCCGTACGGTTAGGAATGAGCAGTTCTTC. It specifies CASSLRTVRNEQFF.

The gene calls are TRBV5-4 and TRBJ2-3, with TRBD2 identical over 13 bases. Germline CDR1 reads SGHNT; CDR2 reads YYREEE (reference sequence). The V segment lost 4 bases and the J segment 0 bases; nucleotides outside the gene matches: 5. This CDR3 has 17 residues. The CDR3 region is CASSNGLAGVSTDTQYF. The CDR3 DNA sequence: TGTGCCAGCAGCAATGGACTAGCGGGGGTGAGCACAGATACGCAGTATTTT. Drawing the rest from reference TRBV5-4 and TRBJ2-3, the complete variable domain is ETGVTQSPTHLIKTRGQQVTLRCSSQSGHNTVSWYQQALGQGPQFIFQYYREEENGRGNFPPRFSGLQFPNYSSELNVNALELDDSALYLCASSNGLAGVSTDTQYFGPGTRLTVL.

CDR3 coding DNA: TGTGCCAGCAGCCTGTTCCTTGGCAACATTCAGTACTTC. It specifies CASSLFLGNIQYF. V gene TRBV11-2 combines with J gene TRBJ2-4; D call uncertain. This CDR3 comprises 13 residues. V lost 5 bases, J lost 7 bases, and 12 bases lay in between. Germline-derived CDR1 and CDR2 are SGHAT and FQNNGV. The complete variable domain, with remaining parts taken from reference TRBV11-2 and TRBJ2-4, reads EAGVAQSPRYKIIEKRQSVAFWCNPISGHATLYWYQQILGQGPKLLIQFQNNGVVDDSQLPKDRFSAERLKGVDSTLKIQPAKLEDSAVYLCASSLFLGNIQYFGAGTRLSVL.

V is TRBV15 and J is TRBJ2-2; 7 bases line up with TRBD2. With V trimmed by 2 bases and J by 7 bases, 4 bases remained unmatched. This CDR3 region has 14 residues. The V gene's germline CDR1 is LNHNV and CDR2 YYDKDF (reference sequence). CDR3 region: CATSRKAGLGELFF. DNA of the CDR3: TGTGCCACCAGCAGAAAAGCGGGACTCGGGGAGCTGTTTTTT.

This clonotype was counted many times. J is TRBJ2-1 and V is TRBV6-1, with D possibly being TRBD1 (6 bases). Germline V lookup: CDR1 MNHNS, CDR2 SASEGT. V lost 5 bases to trimming and J lost 0 bases, with 11 bases between them. The CDR3 is 15 residues long. CDR3 DNA sequence: TGTGCCAGCAGTTCAAGGGGGAGCTCCTACAATGAGCAGTTCTTC. This gives the protein CASSSRGSSYNEQFF.

The V call is TRBV7-2, the J call TRBJ1-4, with TRBD1 identical over 9 bases. In germline, CDR1 is SGHTA, CDR2 FQGNSA. The CDR3 consists of 17 residues. V lost 0 bases and J lost 7; bases outside the gene matches: 9. Here the CDR3 DNA reads TGTGCCAGCAGCTTAGCGGCTTCGGGACAGGGCAGTGAAAAACTGTTTTTT. Translated: CASSLAASGQGSEKLFF.

This clonotype was recorded many times. The chain recombines TRBV4-2 with TRBJ1-3; D is possibly TRBD1 (6 bases). This CDR3 is 13 amino acids long. V gave up 4 bases and J gave up 7 bases, with 11 bases separating them. The germline V gene encodes CDR1 LGHNA and CDR2 YNFKEQ. The CDR3 sequence: CASSPGGPNTIYF. The DNA of the CDR3 is TGTGCCAGCAGCCCGGGGGGCCCGAACACCATATATTTT.

Concerning this clonotype: A much larger clonotype is one base distant, so this may be a read error. The CDR3 sequence is CASSLELGPQHF. The CDR3, as DNA: TGTGCCAGCAGCTTAGAGCTGGGGCCCCAGCATTTT. The V gene is TRBV7-8, the J gene TRBJ1-5; D ambiguous. Deletions cut 1 base from V and 9 bases from J, with 7 bases between. This CDR3 contains 12 residues. Germline assignment: CDR1 SGHVS and CDR2 FQNEAQ.

This clonotype was counted at least ten times. The chain links TRBV11-2 to TRBJ2-5, with TRBD2 identical over 12 bases. The CDR3 spans 16 residues. J was trimmed by 5 bases and V by 6 bases; bases with no gene match: 10. The V gene's germline CDR1 is SGHAT and CDR2 FQNNGV. CDR3 nucleotides: TGTGCCAGCAGTTCCAGACTAGCGGGAGATCGGGAGACCCAGTACTTC. Protein product: CASSSRLAGDRETQYF.

V gene TRBV20-1 combines with J gene TRBJ1-1, with 9 bases that match TRBD1. The ends lost 4 bases at V and 5 bases at J; junction bases unmatched: 11. Per the germline V gene, CDR1 is DFQATT and CDR2 is SNEGSKA (reference sequence). CDR3 size: 15 residues. The CDR3 nucleotides read TGCAGTGCTATCCTTCCGGGACAGGGAGGGACTGAAGCTTTCTTT. Protein: CSAILPGQGGTEAFF.

This clonotype has a count of ten or more. V gene TRBV28 combines with J gene TRBJ2-6; maybe TRBD2 (5 bases). Germline CDR1 and CDR2: MDHEN and SYDVKM. The CDR3 covers 15 residues. The V end lost 3 bases, the J end lost 2 bases, and 8 bases lay between the germline ends. In DNA, the CDR3 is TGTGCCAGCAGTTTTTCGGGAACTGGGGCCAACGTCCTGACTTTC. Protein product: CASSFSGTGANVLTF.

This clonotype was detected only a few times. The chain uses TRBV6-5 and TRBJ2-3; D uncertain. The CDR3 length is 15 residues. CDR1 MNHEY and CDR2 SVGAGI come from the germline V gene. V dropped 2 bases and J dropped 0 bases, with 9 bases sitting between them. The CDR3, as DNA: TGTGCCAGCAGTTACGCCGGTACTAGCACAGATACGCAGTATTTT. Its translation is CASSYAGTSTDTQYF.

This clonotype was recorded a few times. The chain employs TRBV20-1 and TRBJ2-1, with no clear D. There are 14 residues in the CDR3. Looked up from germline, CDR1 is DFQATT and CDR2 is SNEGSKA (reference sequence). The V gene lost 3 bases and the J gene lost 0 bases, with 9 bases spanning the gap. CDR3 nucleotide sequence: TGCAGTGCTAGTAGGCTGAGCTCCTACAATGAGCAGTTCTTC. This translates into CSASRLSSYNEQFF.

This clonotype has only a few counts. V is TRBV27 and J is TRBJ2-7, with D perhaps being TRBD1 or TRBD2 (5 bases each). The germline CDR1 and CDR2 sequences are MNHEY and SMNVEV (reference sequence). The CDR3 loop spans 14 amino acids. The V end lost 5 bases, the J end lost 2 bases, and 13 bases lay between the germline ends. The CDR3 here is CASSLQPGPYEQYF. The CDR3 nucleotides are TGTGCCAGCAGTCTTCAACCGGGACCCTACGAGCAGTACTTC.

In its sample, this clonotype was seen many times. This chain links TRBV2 with TRBJ2-7; TRBD1 might be the D (5 bases). With 7 bases removed from V and 6 bases from J, the gap between germline ends came to 22 bases. Germline CDR1 and CDR2: SNHLY and FYNNEI. The CDR3 loop spans 15 amino acids. CDR3 in DNA: TGTGCCAGCACCTTTCAAAGGGGAACCCCTTCCGAGCAGTACTTC. Translated: CASTFQRGTPSEQYF.

This chain joins TRBV27 and TRBJ1-5; the D gene is possibly TRBD1 (6 bases). The CDR3 loop spans 13 amino acids. The germline V gene has CDR1 MNHEY and CDR2 SMNVEV (reference sequence). The ends were cut back, 7 bases at V and 5 bases at J, with 12 bases in the middle. This CDR3 reads CASTPGVDQPQHF. CDR3 nucleotide sequence: TGTGCCAGCACCCCAGGGGTGGATCAGCCCCAGCATTTT.

In this sample, this clonotype turned up many times. V gene TRBV12-3 or TRBV12-4 combines with J gene TRBJ1-5; maybe TRBD1 (6 bases). V gave up 3 bases and J gave up 4 bases, with 13 bases separating them. This CDR3 spans 15 amino acids. CDR3 sequence reads: CASSFQGFRNQPQHF. The CDR3 DNA sequence: TGTGCCAGCAGTTTCCAGGGGTTTAGGAATCAGCCCCAGCATTTT.

This clonotype showed up many times. The chain combines TRBV7-8 with TRBJ2-3; the D gene is possibly TRBD2 (5 bases). There are 15 residues in the CDR3. Per germline, CDR1 SGHVS and CDR2 FQNEAQ. The germline V and J ends were trimmed by 4 bases and 3 bases, with 14 bases remaining between them. The CDR3 DNA sequence: TGTGCCAGCAGCTCGTTCGCGGGCGGAACAGATACGCAGTATTTT. It is translated as CASSSFAGGTDTQYF.

This clonotype has more than one count but fewer than ten. The chain joins TRBV6-6 to TRBJ2-4; TRBD2 might be the D (5 bases). V was cut by 4 bases and J by 5 bases, with 9 bases left in between. The germline gives CDR1 MNHNY, CDR2 SVGAGI (reference sequence). The CDR3 consists of 13 residues. The CDR3 here is CASSWASQNIQYF. Here the CDR3 DNA reads TGTGCCAGCAGTTGGGCTAGCCAAAACATTCAGTACTTC.

This clonotype has at least ten counts. The V gene is TRBV7-6, the J gene TRBJ1-3, with 7 nucleotides matching TRBD1. Germline CDR1 SGHVS, CDR2 FNYEAQ. The CDR3 runs 16 residues. The V segment lost 1 base and the J segment 7 bases; nucleotides outside the gene matches: 10. The CDR3 bases are TGTGCCAGCAGCTTAGGGGGACAGCCAAGCTTTAACACCATATATTTT. Its protein product is CASSLGGQPSFNTIYF. Looking up the rest from reference TRBV7-6 and TRBJ1-3 gives the full variable domain: GAGVSQSPRYKVTKRGQDVALRCDPISGHVSLYWYRQALGQGPEFLTYFNYEAQQDKSGLPNDRFSAERPEGSISTLTIQRTEQRDSAMYRCASSLGGQPSFNTIYFGEGSWLTVV.

This clonotype was recorded a few times. The V gene is TRBV4-1, the J gene TRBJ2-1, with 8 bases identical to TRBD2. There are 18 residues in the CDR3. The V segment lost 0 bases and the J segment 8 bases; nucleotides outside the gene matches: 15. Germline V CDR1 and CDR2: MGHRA, YSYEKL. The CDR3 bases are TGCGCCAGCAGCCAAGAGCCCCCAACTAGCGGCCTACTCCATGAGCAGTTCTTC. It translates to CASSQEPPTSGLLHEQFF.

The chain couples TRBV2 to TRBJ2-2; D perhaps matches TRBD1 (6 bases). V was trimmed by 6 bases and J by 1 base, leaving 9 bases between them. Germline V gene sequence: CDR1 SNHLY, CDR2 FYNNEI. The CDR3 has 14 residues. This CDR3 reads CASRGQMNTGELFF. CDR3 DNA: TGTGCCAGCAGGGGACAAATGAACACCGGGGAGCTGTTTTTT. The full variable domain, completed using reference TRBV2 and TRBJ2-2, is EPEVTQTPSHQVTQMGQEVILRCVPISNHLYFYWYRQILGQKVEFLVSFYNNEISEKSEIFDDQFSVERPDGSNFTLKIRSTKLEDSAMYFCASRGQMNTGELFFGEGSRLTVL.

Many counts were recorded for this clonotype. The J gene is TRBJ2-5, the V gene TRBV7-2; no clear D gene. Germline CDR1 and CDR2: SGHTA and FQGNSA. There are 13 residues in the CDR3. The V and J ends lost 5 bases and 2 bases respectively, with 9 bases between them. The CDR3 loop is CASSLAWQETQYF. The CDR3 coding sequence is TGTGCCAGCAGCCTCGCGTGGCAAGAGACCCAGTACTTC.

The gene calls are TRBV7-2 and TRBJ2-1, with 8 nucleotides matching TRBD2. The CDR3 extends over 15 amino acids. CDR1 is SGHTA, CDR2 FQGNSA, per germline. V lost 1 base to trimming and J lost 8 bases; unmatched junction nucleotides: 7. Here the CDR3 DNA reads TGTGCCAGCAGCTTAGACAACGGGGGGGTCTATGAGCAGTTCTTC. The encoded protein is CASSLDNGGVYEQFF.

The V and J genes are TRBV11-2 and TRBJ2-1, with D perhaps assigned TRBD1 or TRBD2 (6 bases each). Trimming pared 1 base from V and 8 bases from J, leaving 21 bases between. Germline V CDR1 and CDR2: SGHAT, FQNNGV. This CDR3 has 17 residues. The CDR3 protein is CASSLVGSRGAQDEQFF. The CDR3 coding sequence is TGTGCCAGCAGCTTAGTTGGTTCGAGGGGGGCCCAGGATGAGCAGTTCTTC.

This clonotype was recorded at least ten times. This chain connects TRBV12-3 or TRBV12-4 to TRBJ1-1, with 7 nucleotides matching TRBD1. Losses at the gene ends were 6 bases for V and 7 bases for J; bases not matched to a gene: 5. CDR3 length equals 12 residues. The CDR3 reads CASRARDSEAFF. CDR3 DNA: TGTGCCAGCAGGGCCCGGGACAGTGAAGCTTTCTTT.

The CDR3 here is CASSSRLAGTYYNEQFF. CDR3 nucleotides: TGTGCCAGCAGCTCGAGACTAGCGGGGACCTACTACAATGAGCAGTTCTTC. The rearrangement joins TRBV5-6 to TRBJ2-1, with 11 bases matching TRBD2. The CDR3 consists of 17 residues. The germline gives CDR1 SGHDT, CDR2 YYEEEE. J gave up 3 bases and V 3 bases, and 8 bases lay outside the gene matches.